Listed below are T cell receptor beta chains from one sample, sequenced in a study of chemoradiotherapy in HPV16-positive cancers. Measured with immunoSEQ multiplex PCR; TCRdb has only the in-frame clones, and not every one. This sample yields about 39,000 clones, of which around 80% are seen a single time; 5.2% belongs to the top ten. The sequencing used blood, collected from a patient who underwent chemoradiotherapy. All receptors derive from a human donor with HPV-associated anogenital cancer. Each CDR3 is given with its conserved first and last residue. A D gene is named only where the DNA matches it firmly. Not every row has a clone size; where given, it reads once, few, many or a size class.

j_call: TRBJ1-1; cdr3_length: 13; v_call: TRBV10-3; clone_size: .; d_call: TRBD1; cdr3_aa: CAIGGQGVVEAFF; cdr3_nt: TGTGCCATCGGGGGACAGGGAGTGGTTGAAGCTTTCTTT
j_call: TRBJ2-2; cdr3_length: 14; v_call: TRBV5-1; clone_size: .; d_call: .; cdr3_aa: CASRQGRNTGELFF; cdr3_nt: TGCGCCAGCAGACAGGGACGTAACACCGGGGAGCTGTTTTTT
j_call: TRBJ2-3; cdr3_length: 12; v_call: TRBV7-9; clone_size: once; d_call: .; cdr3_aa: CASSFRRDTQYF; cdr3_nt: TGTGCCAGCAGCTTCCGTCGGGATACGCAGTATTTT
j_call: TRBJ2-6; cdr3_length: 14; v_call: TRBV7-2; clone_size: .; d_call: .; cdr3_aa: CASSQSSGANVLTF; cdr3_nt: TGTGCCAGCAGCCAGAGCTCTGGGGCCAACGTCCTGACTTTC
j_call: TRBJ1-2; cdr3_length: 15; v_call: TRBV7-9; clone_size: .; d_call: .; cdr3_aa: CASRDTGTANYGYTF; cdr3_nt: TGTGCCAGCAGAGATACAGGGACCGCTAACTATGGCTACACCTTC
j_call: TRBJ1-2; cdr3_length: 14; v_call: TRBV19; clone_size: .; d_call: TRBD1; cdr3_aa: CASSRGQGPRGYTF; cdr3_nt: TGTGCCAGTAGTAGGGGACAGGGTCCGCGTGGCTACACCTTC
j_call: TRBJ1-4; cdr3_length: 16; v_call: TRBV5-1; clone_size: .; d_call: .; cdr3_aa: CASSSAGALRNEKLFF; cdr3_nt: TGCGCCAGCAGCTCCGCAGGGGCCCTAAGGAATGAAAAACTGTTTTTT
j_call: TRBJ2-5; cdr3_length: 13; v_call: TRBV14; clone_size: .; d_call: .; cdr3_aa: CASTLTDFGTQYF; cdr3_nt: TGTGCCAGCACCCTTACCGACTTTGGGACCCAGTACTTC
j_call: TRBJ2-7; cdr3_length: 15; v_call: TRBV6-5; clone_size: .; d_call: TRBD1; cdr3_aa: CASSYRGQGASEQYF; cdr3_nt: TGTGCCAGCAGTTACAGGGGACAGGGGGCTAGTGAGCAGTACTTC
j_call: TRBJ1-4; cdr3_length: 16; v_call: TRBV7-9; clone_size: .; d_call: TRBD1; cdr3_aa: CASSLARTGANEKLFF; cdr3_nt: TGTGCCAGCAGCTTAGCGCGGACAGGGGCCAATGAAAAACTGTTTTTT
j_call: TRBJ1-1; cdr3_length: 15; v_call: TRBV15; clone_size: .; d_call: .; cdr3_aa: CATSTLDGGNTEAFF; cdr3_nt: TGTGCCACCAGCACACTCGATGGAGGGAACACTGAAGCTTTCTTT
j_call: TRBJ1-1; cdr3_length: 12; v_call: TRBV7-9; clone_size: .; d_call: .; cdr3_aa: CASSLVVTEAFF; cdr3_nt: TGTGCCAGCAGCTTAGTCGTCACTGAAGCTTTCTTT
j_call: TRBJ2-5; cdr3_length: 13; v_call: TRBV10-3; clone_size: few; d_call: .; cdr3_aa: CAISGISQETQYF; cdr3_nt: TGTGCCATCAGTGGGATTAGTCAAGAGACCCAGTACTTC
j_call: TRBJ1-3; cdr3_length: 15; v_call: TRBV4-1; clone_size: few; d_call: .; cdr3_aa: CASSRSGESGNTIYF; cdr3_nt: TGCGCCAGCAGCCGCTCAGGGGAATCTGGAAACACCATATATTTT
j_call: TRBJ2-3; cdr3_length: 19; v_call: TRBV10-3; clone_size: .; d_call: TRBD2; cdr3_aa: CAISEWPPGGGTSTDTQYF; cdr3_nt: TGTGCCATCAGTGAGTGGCCCCCTGGGGGAGGGACTAGCACAGATACGCAGTATTTT
j_call: TRBJ1-1; cdr3_length: 13; v_call: TRBV6-6; clone_size: .; d_call: .; cdr3_aa: CASRGQWETEAFF; cdr3_nt: TGTGCCAGCAGAGGACAGTGGGAGACTGAAGCTTTCTTT
j_call: TRBJ2-7; cdr3_length: 18; v_call: TRBV5-6; clone_size: .; d_call: TRBD2; cdr3_aa: CASSLDGTSGGNDYEQYF; cdr3_nt: TGTGCCAGCAGCTTGGATGGGACTAGCGGGGGGAACGACTACGAGCAGTACTTC
j_call: TRBJ2-3; cdr3_length: 12; v_call: TRBV27; clone_size: .; d_call: .; cdr3_aa: CASSLNMYTQYF; cdr3_nt: TGTGCCAGCTCTCTGAACATGTATACGCAGTATTTT
j_call: TRBJ2-3; cdr3_length: 17; v_call: TRBV7-6; clone_size: .; d_call: TRBD2; cdr3_aa: CASSHDGGAASTDTQYF; cdr3_nt: TGTGCCAGCAGCCACGACGGGGGGGCCGCTTCCACAGATACGCAGTATTTT
j_call: TRBJ1-3; cdr3_length: 16; v_call: TRBV5-4; clone_size: .; d_call: .; cdr3_aa: CASSLARGGSGNTIYF; cdr3_nt: TGTGCCAGCAGCTTGGCCCGCGGTGGGTCTGGAAACACCATATATTTT